This TCR beta chain came from a study of shared clonotypes between healthy human individuals. Deletions cut 2 bases from V and 2 bases from J, with 7 bases between. The length of the CDR3 is 14 residues. Germline V gives CDR1 MNHEY, CDR2 SMNVEV (reference sequence). About this clone itself: The sample carries other DNA sequences with the same CDR3.

Clones were sequenced by immunoSEQ multiplex PCR, and TCRdb holds only the in-frame ones, with some missing. The sample carries roughly 2,000,000 clones, about 95% recorded once. Naive CD8 cells comprised CD45RO-negative, CCR7-positively selected cells, excluding terminally differentiated effector memory CD45RA+ cells. This TCR was recovered from a man aged 18-30 years in good health. Sequenced input: naive CD8+ T cells sorted from blood. The chain employs TRBV27 and TRBJ1-5; the D gene is possibly TRBD1 (5 bases). The CDR3 DNA reads as TGTGCCAGCAGTTTAGGAGGGGGCAATCAGCCCCAGCATTTT. Translating gives CASSLGGGNQPQHF.